A selection of T cell receptor beta chains follows, all from one sample in a study of T cell responses to AZD1222 COVID-19 vaccine. TCRdb's table, derived via immunoSEQ multiplex PCR, lists solely in-frame clones and lacks some. Of fewer than 130,000 clones listed, approximately 90% were seen once; the top ten hold over 6%. The sample here was peripheral blood, taken on day 0 of AZD1222 vaccination. All receptors come from an adult in good health. Both conserved end residues are part of each CDR3. The D gene is left open where the match is weak. Size values are once, few and many counts, or a class for expanded clones, and some rows have none.

J: TRBJ1-5
D: .
size: .
V: TRBV3-1/TRBV3-2
DNA: TGTGCCAGCAGCCAAGGGTTAGGGGGAGGACAGCCCCAGCATTTT
CDR3: CASSQGLGGGQPQHF

J: TRBJ1-2
D: TRBD1
size: .
V: TRBV6-1
DNA: TGTGCCAGCAGTGAAGGCAGGGACAGGAGGGGTGGCTACACCTTC
CDR3: CASSEGRDRRGGYTF

J: TRBJ1-3
D: .
size: .
V: TRBV18
DNA: TGTGCCAGCTCACCACCGAGGACGGTTTCTGGAAACACCATATATTTT
CDR3: CASSPPRTVSGNTIYF

J: TRBJ1-2
D: TRBD1
size: .
V: TRBV27
DNA: TGTGCCAGCAGTTTTGGCGGACAGGGAGGCTACACCTTC
CDR3: CASSFGGQGGYTF

J: TRBJ1-5
D: .
size: once
V: TRBV6-5
DNA: TGTGCCAGCAGTTCAGGGCTCCAGCCCCAGCATTTT
CDR3: CASSSGLQPQHF

J: TRBJ1-2
D: TRBD1
size: .
V: TRBV6-5
DNA: TGTGCCAGCCGGGAGGGACAGGGATTCTATGGCTACACCTTC
CDR3: CASREGQGFYGYTF

J: TRBJ1-2
D: .
size: .
V: TRBV28
DNA: TGTGCCAGCAGGCAATCAGGATCCCCCTCGAGCTACACCTTC
CDR3: CASRQSGSPSSYTF

J: TRBJ1-1
D: .
size: .
V: TRBV3-1/TRBV3-2
DNA: TGTGCCAGCAGCCGTCCATATCGGAACACTGAAGCTTTCTTT
CDR3: CASSRPYRNTEAFF

J: TRBJ1-1
D: .
size: .
V: TRBV5-1
DNA: TGCGCCAGCAGCCCGACCCCGGACAGTGTGAACACTGAAGCTTTCTTT
CDR3: CASSPTPDSVNTEAFF

J: TRBJ1-1
D: TRBD1
size: few
V: TRBV19
DNA: TGTGCCAGTAGTATGGGGACAGTGGGCAACACTGAAGCTTTCTTT
CDR3: CASSMGTVGNTEAFF

J: TRBJ1-2
D: .
size: .
V: TRBV11-2
DNA: TGTGCCAGCAGCGCCGGGCTTGAAAGCTATGGCTACACCTTC
CDR3: CASSAGLESYGYTF

J: TRBJ1-6
D: .
size: .
V: TRBV28
DNA: TGTGCCAGCAGTTTTCGAGGAAACTATTCACCCCTCCACTTT
CDR3: CASSFRGNYSPLHF

J: TRBJ2-7
D: .
size: .
V: TRBV3-1/TRBV3-2
DNA: TGTGCCAGCAGCCAAGAAGCTCGGCAGTACTTC
CDR3: CASSQEARQYF

J: TRBJ2-3
D: TRBD2
size: .
V: TRBV28
DNA: TGTGCCAGCAGTTTAACTAGCGGGGGCACAGATACGCAGTATTTT
CDR3: CASSLTSGGTDTQYF

J: TRBJ2-7
D: .
size: .
V: TRBV19
DNA: TGTGCCAGTAGTATAGGACAGGCCAGCTCCTACGAGCAGTACTTC
CDR3: CASSIGQASSYEQYF

J: TRBJ1-2
D: .
size: .
V: TRBV3-1/TRBV3-2
DNA: TGTGCCAGCAGCCAAGAGGGCAGGGGCTATGGCTACACCTTC
CDR3: CASSQEGRGYGYTF

J: TRBJ2-1
D: .
size: .
V: TRBV6-5
DNA: TGTGCCAGCACAGGGGGAGGGGAGCAGTTCTTC
CDR3: CASTGGGEQFF

J: TRBJ1-2
D: .
size: once
V: TRBV3-1/TRBV3-2
DNA: TGTGCCAGCAGCCCCGACTACCATGGCTACACCTTC
CDR3: CASSPDYHGYTF

J: TRBJ1-5
D: .
size: .
V: TRBV28
DNA: TGTGCCAGCAGTCTCACAGGGAACCGACCCCAGCATTTT
CDR3: CASSLTGNRPQHF

J: TRBJ1-3
D: .
size: once
V: TRBV9
DNA: TGTGCCAGCAGCGTAGGGGAGGGGCGCGGAAACACCATATATTTT
CDR3: CASSVGEGRGNTIYF

J: TRBJ1-2
D: TRBD1
size: .
V: TRBV9
DNA: TGTGCCAGCAGCGTGGGTCTCGGGACAGGGCAAATCGGCTACACCTTC
CDR3: CASSVGLGTGQIGYTF

J: TRBJ1-6
D: TRBD1
size: .
V: TRBV18
DNA: TGTGCCAGCTCTCGGGACAGGGATAATTCACCCCTCCACTTT
CDR3: CASSRDRDNSPLHF

J: TRBJ2-1
D: .
size: .
V: TRBV6-5
DNA: TGTGCCAGCGGGTGGGGGTACAATGAGCAGTTCTTC
CDR3: CASGWGYNEQFF

J: TRBJ2-3
D: .
size: .
V: TRBV9
DNA: TGTGCCAGCAGCGTAGTCGGTAGACCAGATACGCAGTATTTT
CDR3: CASSVVGRPDTQYF

J: TRBJ2-1
D: TRBD2
size: once
V: TRBV4-2
DNA: TGTGCCAGCAGCCAAGAGACCAGGGCTAGCGGGGACTCCTACAATGAGCAGTTCTTC
CDR3: CASSQETRASGDSYNEQFF

J: TRBJ1-2
D: .
size: .
V: TRBV28
DNA: TGTGCCAGCAGTTCAGCGACTGGCTACACCTTC
CDR3: CASSSATGYTF

J: TRBJ1-1
D: .
size: .
V: TRBV5-1
DNA: TGCGCCAGCAGCTTGGCGGGGGGGAACACTGAAGCTTTCTTT
CDR3: CASSLAGGNTEAFF

J: TRBJ1-5
D: .
size: .
V: TRBV27
DNA: TGTGCCAGCAGTCAAGCTGCAGGGAATCAGCCCCAGCATTTT
CDR3: CASSQAAGNQPQHF